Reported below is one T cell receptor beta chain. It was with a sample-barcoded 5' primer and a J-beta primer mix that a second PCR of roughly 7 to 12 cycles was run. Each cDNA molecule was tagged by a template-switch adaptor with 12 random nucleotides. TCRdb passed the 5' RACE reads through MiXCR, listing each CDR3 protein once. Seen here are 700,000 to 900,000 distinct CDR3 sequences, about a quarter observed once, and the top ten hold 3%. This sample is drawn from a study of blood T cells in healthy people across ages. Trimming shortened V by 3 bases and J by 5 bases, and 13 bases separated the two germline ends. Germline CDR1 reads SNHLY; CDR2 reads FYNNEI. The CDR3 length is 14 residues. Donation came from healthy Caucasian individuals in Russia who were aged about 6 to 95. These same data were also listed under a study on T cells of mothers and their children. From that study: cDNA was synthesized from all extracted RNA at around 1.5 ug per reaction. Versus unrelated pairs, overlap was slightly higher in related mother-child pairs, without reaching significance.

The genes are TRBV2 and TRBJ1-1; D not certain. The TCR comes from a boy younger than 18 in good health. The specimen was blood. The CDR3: CASSEGSPGTEAFF. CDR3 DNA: TGTGCCAGCAGTGAGGGAAGCCCGGGGACTGAAGCTTTCTTT.